The clone carrying this T cell receptor beta chain has only a few counts. The record originates from a study of cytotoxic CD8 clonotypes in ibrutinib-treated CLL. Some clones are missing from TCRdb's copy, which holds only in-frame ones; the method was immunoSEQ multiplex PCR. The sample has over 20,000 clones, roughly four fifths seen once. With V trimmed by 6 bases and J by 6 bases, 13 bases remained unmatched. Germline values: CDR1 SGDLS, CDR2 YYNGEE. The CDR3 runs to 15 residues. The gene calls are TRBV9 and TRBJ2-7; the match to TRBD2 covers 9 bases. The starting material was PBMCs, obtained before ibrutinib treatment. The sequence was collected from a human donor with chronic lymphocytic leukemia. CDR3 in DNA: TGTGCCAGCACCCCGGCGGGCGGGAGGGGATCCGAGCAGTACTTC. Residues: CASTPAGGRGSEQYF.